This T cell receptor (beta chain) emerged from a study of shared clonotypes between healthy human individuals. For the study at large: CD8 memory received one plate per donor, CD8 naive two, CD4 memory three and CD4 naive three.

This CDR3 has 18 residues. The V gene's germline CDR1 is MNHNS and CDR2 SASEGT. The ends were cut back, 4 bases at V and 4 bases at J, with 25 bases in the middle. CD8 cells classed as naive were CD45RO-negative and positively selected for CCR7, excluding terminally differentiated effector memory CD45RA+ cells. Libraries were prepared by immunoSEQ multiplex PCR; TCRdb keeps only in-frame clonotypes and omits some of them. In the table there are roughly 2.1 million clones, approximately 94% of which are singletons. Sequences were obtained from naive CD8+ T cells from PBMCs. The chain has TRBV6-1 and TRBJ2-5; weak D call: TRBD2 (5 bases). This TCR was recovered from a man between 18 and 35 years old in good health. Some clones in this sample may be carry-over from other donors' samples. CDR3: CASSVRPTRLLAGETQYF. The DNA of the CDR3 is TGTGCCAGCAGTGTCCGCCCCACCCGTCTTCTGGCGGGAGAGACCCAGTACTTC.